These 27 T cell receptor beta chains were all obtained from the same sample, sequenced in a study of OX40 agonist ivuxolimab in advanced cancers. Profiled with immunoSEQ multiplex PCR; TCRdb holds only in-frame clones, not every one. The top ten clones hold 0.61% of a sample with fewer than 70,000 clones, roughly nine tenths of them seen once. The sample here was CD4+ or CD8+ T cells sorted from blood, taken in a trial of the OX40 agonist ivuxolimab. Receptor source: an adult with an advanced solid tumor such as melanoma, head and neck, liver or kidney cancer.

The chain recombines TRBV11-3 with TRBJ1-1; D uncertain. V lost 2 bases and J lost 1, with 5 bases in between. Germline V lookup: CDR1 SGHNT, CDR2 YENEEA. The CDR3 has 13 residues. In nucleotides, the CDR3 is TGTGCCAGCAGCTTATACGGGAACACTGAAGCTTTCTTT. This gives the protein CASSLYGNTEAFF. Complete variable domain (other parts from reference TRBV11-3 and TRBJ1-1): EAGVVQSPRYKIIEKKQPVAFWCNPISGHNTLYWYLQNLGQGPELLIRYENEEAVDDSQLPKDRFSAERLKGVDSTLKIQPAELGDSAVYLCASSLYGNTEAFFGQGTRLTVV.

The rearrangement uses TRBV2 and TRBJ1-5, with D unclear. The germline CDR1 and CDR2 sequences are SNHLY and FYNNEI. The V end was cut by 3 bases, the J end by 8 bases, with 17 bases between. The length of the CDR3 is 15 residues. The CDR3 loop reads CASSDFRRELKPQHF. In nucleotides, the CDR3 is TGTGCCAGCAGTGATTTTCGGAGGGAGCTGAAGCCCCAGCATTTT.

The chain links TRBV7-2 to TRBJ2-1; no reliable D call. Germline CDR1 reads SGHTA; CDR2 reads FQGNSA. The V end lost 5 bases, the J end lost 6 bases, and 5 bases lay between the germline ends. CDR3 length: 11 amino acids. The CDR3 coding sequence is TGTGCCAGCAGCCCGATCAATGAGCAGTTCTTC. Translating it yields CASSPINEQFF.

The CDR3 DNA reads as TGTGCCAGCAGCCCAGAGGGCTATGGCTACACCTTC. Translated, it gives CASSPEGYGYTF. V is TRBV27 and J is TRBJ1-2; no firm D call. The germline V gene encodes CDR1 MNHEY and CDR2 SMNVEV (reference sequence). V was pared by 6 bases and J by 4 bases, with 9 bases between. The CDR3 is 12 amino acids.

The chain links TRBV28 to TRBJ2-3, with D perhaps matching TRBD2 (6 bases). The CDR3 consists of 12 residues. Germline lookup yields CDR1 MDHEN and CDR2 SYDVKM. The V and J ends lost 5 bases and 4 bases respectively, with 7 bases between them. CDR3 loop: CASSGEADTQYF. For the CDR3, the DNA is TGTGCCAGCAGTGGGGAGGCAGATACGCAGTATTTT. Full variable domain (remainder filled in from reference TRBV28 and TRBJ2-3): DVKVTQSSRYLVKRTGEKVFLECVQDMDHENMFWYRQDPGLGLRLIYFSYDVKMKEKGDIPEGYSVSREKKERFSLILESASTNQTSMYLCASSGEADTQYFGPGTRLTVL.

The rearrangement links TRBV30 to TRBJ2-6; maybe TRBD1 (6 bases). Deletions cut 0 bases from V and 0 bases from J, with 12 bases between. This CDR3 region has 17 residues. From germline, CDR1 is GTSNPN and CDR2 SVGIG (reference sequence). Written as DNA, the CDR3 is TGTGCCTGGAGTGTACCGATAGGGGGCTCTGGGGCCAACGTCCTGACTTTC. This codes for CAWSVPIGGSGANVLTF. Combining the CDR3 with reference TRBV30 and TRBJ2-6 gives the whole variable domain SQTIHQWPATLVQPVGSPLSLECTVEGTSNPNLYWYRQAAGRGLQLLFYSVGIGQISSEVPQNLSASRPQDRQFILSSKKLLLSDSGFYLCAWSVPIGGSGANVLTFGAGSRLTVL.

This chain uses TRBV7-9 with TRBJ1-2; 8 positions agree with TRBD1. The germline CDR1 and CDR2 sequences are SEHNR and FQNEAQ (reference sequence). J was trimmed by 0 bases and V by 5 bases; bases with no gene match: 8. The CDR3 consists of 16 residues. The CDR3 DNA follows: TGTGCCAGCAGCCTCCGACAGGGGCAAGCTAACTATGGCTACACCTTC. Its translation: CASSLRQGQANYGYTF. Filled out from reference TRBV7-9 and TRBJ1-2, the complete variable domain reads DTGVSQNPRHKITKRGQNVTFRCDPISEHNRLYWYRQTLGQGPEFLTYFQNEAQLEKSRLLSDRFSAERPKGSFSTLEIQRTEQGDSAMYLCASSLRQGQANYGYTFGSGTRLTVV.

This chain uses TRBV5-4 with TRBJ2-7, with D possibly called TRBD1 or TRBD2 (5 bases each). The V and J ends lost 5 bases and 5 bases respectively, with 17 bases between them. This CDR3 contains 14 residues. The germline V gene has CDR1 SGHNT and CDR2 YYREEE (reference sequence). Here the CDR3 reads CASSSGRGRHEQYF. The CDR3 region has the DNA TGTGCCAGCAGTTCGGGAAGGGGACGCCACGAGCAGTACTTC.

The CDR3 spells CASSLRRGTNEKLFF. DNA of the CDR3: TGTGCCAGCAGTTTACGCCGCGGAACTAATGAAAAACTGTTTTTT. V is TRBV27 and J is TRBJ1-4; no clear D gene. The germline V and J ends were trimmed by 2 bases and 1 base, with 8 bases remaining between them. Germline assignment: CDR1 MNHEY and CDR2 SMNVEV (reference sequence). This CDR3 region has 15 residues.

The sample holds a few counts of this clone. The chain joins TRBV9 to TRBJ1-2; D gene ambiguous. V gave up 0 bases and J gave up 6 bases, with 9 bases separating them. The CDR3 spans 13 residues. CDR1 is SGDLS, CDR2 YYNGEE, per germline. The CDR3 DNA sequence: TGTGCCAGCAGCGTAGTAAACTCCCATGGCTACACCTTC. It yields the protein CASSVVNSHGYTF.

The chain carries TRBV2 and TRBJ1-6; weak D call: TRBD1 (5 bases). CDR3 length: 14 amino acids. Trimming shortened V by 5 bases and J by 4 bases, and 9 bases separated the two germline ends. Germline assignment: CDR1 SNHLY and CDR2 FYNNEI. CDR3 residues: CASSRGRYNSPLHF. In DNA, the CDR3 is TGTGCCAGCAGTCGGGGACGGTATAATTCACCCCTCCACTTT.

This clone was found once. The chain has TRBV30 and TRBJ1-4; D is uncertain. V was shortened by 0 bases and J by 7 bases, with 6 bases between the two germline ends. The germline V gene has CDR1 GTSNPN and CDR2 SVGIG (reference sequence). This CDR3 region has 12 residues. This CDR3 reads CAWSVGFEKLFF. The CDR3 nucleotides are TGTGCCTGGAGTGTAGGATTTGAAAAACTGTTTTTT.

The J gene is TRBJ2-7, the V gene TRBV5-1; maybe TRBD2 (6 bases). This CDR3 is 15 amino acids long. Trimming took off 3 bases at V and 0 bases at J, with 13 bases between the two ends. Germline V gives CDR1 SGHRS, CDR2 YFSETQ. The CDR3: CASSSWFGSSYEQYF. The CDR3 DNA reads TGCGCCAGCAGCTCGTGGTTCGGGAGCTCCTACGAGCAGTACTTC.

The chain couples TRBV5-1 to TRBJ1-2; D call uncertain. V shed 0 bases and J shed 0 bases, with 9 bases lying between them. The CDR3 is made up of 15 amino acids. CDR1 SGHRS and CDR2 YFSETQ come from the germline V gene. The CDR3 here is CASSLGAFSNYGYTF. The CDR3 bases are TGCGCCAGCAGCTTGGGGGCGTTTTCTAACTATGGCTACACCTTC.

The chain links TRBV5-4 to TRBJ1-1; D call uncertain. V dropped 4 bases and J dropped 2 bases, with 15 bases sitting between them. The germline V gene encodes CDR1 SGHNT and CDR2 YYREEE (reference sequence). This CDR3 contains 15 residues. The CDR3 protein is CASSELTASNTEAFF. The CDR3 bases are TGTGCCAGCAGCGAGCTGACTGCTTCTAACACTGAAGCTTTCTTT.

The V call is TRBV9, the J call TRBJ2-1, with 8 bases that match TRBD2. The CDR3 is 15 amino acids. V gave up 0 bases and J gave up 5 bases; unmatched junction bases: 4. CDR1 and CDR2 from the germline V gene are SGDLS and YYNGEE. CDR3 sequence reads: CASSVGIGRDNEQFF. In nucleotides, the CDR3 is TGTGCCAGCAGCGTAGGTATCGGGAGGGACAATGAGCAGTTCTTC.

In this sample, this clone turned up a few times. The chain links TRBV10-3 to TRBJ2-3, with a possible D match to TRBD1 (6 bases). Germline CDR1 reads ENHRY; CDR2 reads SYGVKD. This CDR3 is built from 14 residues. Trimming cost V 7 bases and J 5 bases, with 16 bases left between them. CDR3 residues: CAITRGKGEDTQYF. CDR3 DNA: TGTGCCATCACCCGAGGGAAGGGGGAAGATACGCAGTATTTT.

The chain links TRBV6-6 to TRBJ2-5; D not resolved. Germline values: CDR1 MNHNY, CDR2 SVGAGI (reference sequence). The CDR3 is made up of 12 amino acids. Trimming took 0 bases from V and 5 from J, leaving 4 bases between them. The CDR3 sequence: CASSYSEETQYF. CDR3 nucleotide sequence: TGTGCCAGCAGTTACTCAGAGGAGACCCAGTACTTC.

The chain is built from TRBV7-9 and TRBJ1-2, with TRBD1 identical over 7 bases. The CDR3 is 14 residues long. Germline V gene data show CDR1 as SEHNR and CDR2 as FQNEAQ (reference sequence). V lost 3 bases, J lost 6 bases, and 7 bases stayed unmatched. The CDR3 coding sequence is TGTGCCAGCAGCTTCGGGACAGAGGTTCATGGCTACACCTTC. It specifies CASSFGTEVHGYTF.

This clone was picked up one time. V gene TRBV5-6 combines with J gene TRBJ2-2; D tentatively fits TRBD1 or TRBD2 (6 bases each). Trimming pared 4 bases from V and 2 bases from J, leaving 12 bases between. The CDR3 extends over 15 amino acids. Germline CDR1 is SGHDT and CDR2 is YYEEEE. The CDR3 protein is CASSPMGGNTGELFF. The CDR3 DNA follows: TGTGCCAGCAGCCCTATGGGGGGCAACACCGGGGAGCTGTTTTTT.

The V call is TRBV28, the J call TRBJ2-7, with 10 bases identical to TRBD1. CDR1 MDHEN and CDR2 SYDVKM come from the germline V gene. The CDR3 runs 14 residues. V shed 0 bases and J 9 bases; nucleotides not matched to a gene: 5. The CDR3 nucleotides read TGTGCCAGCAGTTTATGGACAGGGGGCGTGGGGCAGTACTTC. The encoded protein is CASSLWTGGVGQYF. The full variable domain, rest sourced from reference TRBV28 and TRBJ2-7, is DVKVTQSSRYLVKRTGEKVFLECVQDMDHENMFWYRQDPGLGLRLIYFSYDVKMKEKGDIPEGYSVSREKKERFSLILESASTNQTSMYLCASSLWTGGVGQYFGPGTRLTVT.

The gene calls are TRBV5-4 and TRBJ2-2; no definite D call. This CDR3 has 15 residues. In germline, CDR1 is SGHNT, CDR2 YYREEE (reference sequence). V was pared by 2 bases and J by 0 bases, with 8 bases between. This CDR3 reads CASSLIQTNTGELFF. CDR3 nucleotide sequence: TGTGCCAGCAGCTTAATTCAGACGAACACCGGGGAGCTGTTTTTT.

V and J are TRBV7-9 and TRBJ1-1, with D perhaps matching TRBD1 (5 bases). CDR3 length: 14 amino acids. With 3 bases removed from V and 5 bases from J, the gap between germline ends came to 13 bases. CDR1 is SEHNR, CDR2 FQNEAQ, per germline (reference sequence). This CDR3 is CASSLAGARTEAFF. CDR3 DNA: TGTGCCAGCAGCTTGGCCGGGGCCAGAACTGAAGCTTTCTTT. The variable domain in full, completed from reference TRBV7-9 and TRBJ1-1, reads DTGVSQNPRHKITKRGQNVTFRCDPISEHNRLYWYRQTLGQGPEFLTYFQNEAQLEKSRLLSDRFSAERPKGSFSTLEIQRTEQGDSAMYLCASSLAGARTEAFFGQGTRLTVV.

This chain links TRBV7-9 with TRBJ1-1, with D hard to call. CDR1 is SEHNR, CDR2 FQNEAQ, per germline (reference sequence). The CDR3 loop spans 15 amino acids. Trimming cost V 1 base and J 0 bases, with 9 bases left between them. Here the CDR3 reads CASSLDLGMNTEAFF. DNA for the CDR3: TGTGCCAGCAGCTTAGATCTGGGAATGAACACTGAAGCTTTCTTT.

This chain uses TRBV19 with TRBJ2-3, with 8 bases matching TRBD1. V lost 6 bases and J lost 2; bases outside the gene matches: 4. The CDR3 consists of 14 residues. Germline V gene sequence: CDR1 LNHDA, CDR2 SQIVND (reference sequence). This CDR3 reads CASSDRGFTDTQYF. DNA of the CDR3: TGTGCCAGTAGCGACAGGGGCTTCACAGATACGCAGTATTTT.

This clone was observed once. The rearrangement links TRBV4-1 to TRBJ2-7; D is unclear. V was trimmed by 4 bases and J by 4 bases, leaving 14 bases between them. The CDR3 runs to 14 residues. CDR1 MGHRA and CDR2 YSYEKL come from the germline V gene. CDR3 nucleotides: TGCGCCAGCAGCCGTCCGGGTCTACCTTACGAGCAGTACTTC. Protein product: CASSRPGLPYEQYF.

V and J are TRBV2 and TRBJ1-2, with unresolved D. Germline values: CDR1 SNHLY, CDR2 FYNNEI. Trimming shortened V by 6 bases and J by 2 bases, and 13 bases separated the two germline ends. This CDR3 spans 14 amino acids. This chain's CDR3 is CASRKDGSNYGYTF. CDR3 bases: TGTGCCAGCAGGAAGGATGGATCGAACTATGGCTACACCTTC.